A single sample gave rise to the 23 T cell receptor beta chains below, sequenced in a study of T cells in Graves' hyperthyroidism and ophthalmopathy (dated by TCRdb to between 2018 and 2021). The library was produced with multiplex PCR. TCRdb records Illumina HiSeq 2000 as the sequencer. The TCR beta CDR3 regions were amplified from the RNA transcripts. A first-round RT-PCR of the TCR CDR3 used the HTBI primer set with the Qiagen OneStep RT-PCR kit. TCRdb reworked the public reads: Q25 trimming with fastp, MiXCR clone assembly, productive beta chains retained. Each entry merges the rows of one CDR3 protein and shows their most common DNA and genes. A total of 300,000 to 400,000 distinct CDR3 sequences appear in this sample, about 20% of them only once. The biggest ten clones account for approximately 54% of the sample. Sequencing was performed on blood. The receptors stem from a woman aged 50 to 60 with Graves' hyperthyroidism.

This clonotype appeared many times. The V and J genes are TRBV5-6 and TRBJ2-3; 12 bases are a match to TRBD2. CDR1 is SGHDT, CDR2 YYEEEE, per germline. Unmatched junction bases numbered 15, after V lost 4 bases and J lost 6 bases. This CDR3 comprises 18 residues. The CDR3 DNA reads TGTGCCAGCAGCCAACAGGGACTAGCGGGTGGTAATCTTGATACGCAGTATTTT. Protein: CASSQQGLAGGNLDTQYF.

The V call is TRBV6-2 or TRBV6-3, the J call TRBJ2-7; tentatively, D is TRBD1 or TRBD2 (5 bases each). Trimming shortened V by 2 bases and J by 0 bases, and 14 bases separated the two germline ends. The length of the CDR3 is 16 residues. The germline V gene encodes CDR1 MNHEY and CDR2 SVGEGT. The CDR3 is CASSYGDPPNSYEQYF. In DNA, the CDR3 is TGTGCCAGCAGTTACGGGGACCCGCCTAACTCCTACGAGCAGTACTTC.

The sample holds many counts of this clonotype. The V call is TRBV2, the J call TRBJ1-2; possible D gene TRBD1, 6 bases. CDR3 size: 13 residues. Germline V gene lookup returns CDR1 SNHLY and CDR2 FYNNEI. Trimming pared 5 bases from V and 1 base from J, leaving 8 bases between. The CDR3: CASSRQVNYGYTF. CDR3 DNA sequence: TGTGCCAGCAGTCGACAGGTTAACTATGGCTACACCTTC. The variable domain in full, completed from reference TRBV2 and TRBJ1-2, reads EPEVTQTPSHQVTQMGQEVILRCVPISNHLYFYWYRQILGQKVEFLVSFYNNEISEKSEIFDDQFSVERPDGSNFTLKIRSTKLEDSAMYFCASSRQVNYGYTFGSGTRLTVV.

This clonotype was seen only a few times. The genes are TRBV5-6 and TRBJ1-1; D perhaps matches TRBD1 (6 bases). The germline V gene has CDR1 SGHDT and CDR2 YYEEEE. This CDR3 contains 13 residues. V was pared by 4 bases and J by 8 bases, with 15 bases between. CDR3: CASSHWGGAEAFF. DNA of the CDR3: TGTGCCAGCAGCCATTGGGGGGGCGCAGAAGCTTTCTTT.

Turning to this clonotype: Relative to the germline gene, one junction end is altered; a read error may explain this. J is TRBJ2-7 and V is TRBV5-1; 7 nucleotides align to TRBD1. Per germline, CDR1 SGHRS and CDR2 YFSETQ. CDR3 size: 17 residues. The CDR3 bases are TGTGCCAGCAGCCAAGATTTATCCCCTGGCAGGGGGTACGAGCAGTACTTC. This codes for CASSQDLSPGRGYEQYF.

The genes are TRBV6-4 and TRBJ2-7, with D perhaps TRBD1 (5 bases). Per germline, CDR1 MRHNA and CDR2 SNTAGT. This CDR3 contains 14 residues. The DNA for the CDR3 is TGTGCCAGCAGTTACTCAGGACAATACTACGAGCAGTACGTC. Translating gives CASSYSGQYYEQYV.

Ten or more counts support this clonotype. V is TRBV11-2 and J is TRBJ2-7; D not certain. The CDR3 runs 11 residues. Deletions cut 2 bases from V and 4 bases from J, with 3 bases between. Germline V CDR1 and CDR2: SGHAT, FQNNGV. The CDR3 region is CASSLWYEQYF. In DNA, the CDR3 is TGTGCCAGCAGCTTATGGTACGAGCAGTACTTC. Complete variable domain (other parts from reference TRBV11-2 and TRBJ2-7): EAGVAQSPRYKIIEKRQSVAFWCNPISGHATLYWYQQILGQGPKLLIQFQNNGVVDDSQLPKDRFSAERLKGVDSTLKIQPAKLEDSAVYLCASSLWYEQYFGPGTRLTVT.

This clonotype was counted many times. The rearrangement links TRBV11-2 to TRBJ1-2, with D unclear. Germline CDR1 reads SGHAT; CDR2 reads FQNNGV. The CDR3 loop spans 14 amino acids. V lost 1 base, J lost 0 bases, and 6 bases lay in between. The CDR3 region is CASSLGAANYGYTF. CDR3 DNA: TGTGCCAGCAGCTTAGGTGCCGCTAACTATGGCTACACCTTC.

This clonotype was detected ten times or more. The rearrangement joins TRBV12-3 or TRBV12-4 to TRBJ2-5; perhaps TRBD2 as D (6 bases). The CDR3 has 16 amino acids. Trimming took off 6 bases at V and 8 bases at J, with 25 bases between the two ends. For the CDR3, the DNA is TGTGCCAGCAGCACCGATTGGGGGGTTAAGTCCCTTACCCAGTACTTC. This encodes CASSTDWGVKSLTQYF.

This clonotype was observed at least ten times. This chain connects TRBV6-1 to TRBJ1-1, with 7 bases that match TRBD1. Germline V CDR1 and CDR2: MNHNS, SASEGT. The CDR3 is 15 residues long. Trimming removed 1 base from V and 4 bases from J; junction bases left unmatched: 6. The CDR3 protein is CASSEGGGRFTEAFF. For the CDR3, the DNA is TGTGCCAGCAGTGAAGGAGGGGGCCGGTTCACTGAAGCTTTCTTT.

This clonotype was observed a handful of times. The chain links TRBV7-2 to TRBJ2-1, with D perhaps TRBD2 (6 bases). Trimming cost V 2 bases and J 0 bases, with 23 bases left between them. Germline lookup yields CDR1 SGHTA and CDR2 FQGNSA. The CDR3 is made up of 20 amino acids. The CDR3 DNA is TGTGCCAGCAGCTTACCCAAAGCTAAAGGAGGGATCGGCTCCTACAATGAGCAGTTCTTC. Translated, it gives CASSLPKAKGGIGSYNEQFF.

This clonotype appeared many times. The V call is TRBV12-3 or TRBV12-4, the J call TRBJ2-7; D uncertain. Trimming took 6 bases from V and 3 from J, leaving 9 bases between them. The CDR3 is 12 residues long. Here the CDR3 reads CASSPFGYEQYF. In nucleotides, the CDR3 is TGTGCCAGCAGCCCATTTGGCTACGAGCAGTACTTC.

Ten or more counts support this clonotype. This sequence joins TRBV5-1 and TRBJ1-6; 10 bases align to TRBD1. Germline trimming cut 0 bases from V and 7 bases from J; bases unmatched to any gene: 1. Germline CDR1 reads SGHRS; CDR2 reads YFSETQ. CDR3 size: 15 residues. The DNA for the CDR3 is TGCGCCAGCAGCTTGGGGACAGGGGGAAATTCACCCCTCCACTTT. It yields the protein CASSLGTGGNSPLHF.

This clonotype occurred many times. The chain couples TRBV2 to TRBJ2-5; D gene unclear. Germline values: CDR1 SNHLY, CDR2 FYNNEI. The CDR3 loop spans 13 amino acids. V was shortened by 1 base and J by 2 bases, with 5 bases between the two germline ends. The CDR3 here is CASSEGQQETQYF. In DNA, the CDR3 is TGTGCCAGCAGTGAAGGGCAGCAAGAGACCCAGTACTTC.

This clonotype came up many times. The J gene is TRBJ2-7, the V gene TRBV2; tentatively, D is TRBD1 (5 bases). The CDR3 is 12 amino acids. Per germline, CDR1 SNHLY and CDR2 FYNNEI. Trimming left V 6 bases short and J 7 bases short, with 13 bases between. The CDR3 bases are TGTGCCAGCAGGGACACTCCTACGGAGCAGTACGTC. It yields the protein CASRDTPTEQYV.

The chain has TRBV30 and TRBJ2-3, with 9 bases fitting TRBD2. Germline lookup yields CDR1 GTSNPN and CDR2 SVGIG (reference sequence). With V trimmed by 3 bases and J by 0 bases, 4 bases remained unmatched. There are 15 residues in the CDR3. The CDR3 loop reads CAWRDSGGSTDTQYF. In nucleotides, the CDR3 is TGTGCCTGGAGAGACAGCGGGGGGAGCACAGATACGCAGTATTTT.

This clonotype was picked up many times. This chain uses TRBV20-1 with TRBJ2-3; no reliable D call. In germline, CDR1 is DFQATT, CDR2 SNEGSKA (reference sequence). Trimming removed 0 bases at V and 6 bases at J, with 19 bases between. This CDR3 spans 16 amino acids. The CDR3 region has the DNA TGCAGTGCTAGAGATGGGCGGTTGGTCCTGACGGATACGCAGTATTTT. Translating gives CSARDGRLVLTDTQYF.

This clonotype was recorded many times. The chain uses TRBV5-5 and TRBJ2-2; 10 bases map to TRBD2. Germline loops: CDR1 SGHKS, CDR2 YYEKEE (reference sequence). V shed 7 bases and J 7 bases; nucleotides not matched to a gene: 10. The CDR3 is made up of 15 amino acids. As DNA, the CDR3 is TGTGCCAGCTCCCTGGGACTAGCGTTTTACGGGGAGCTGTTTTTT. Encoded protein: CASSLGLAFYGELFF.

This clonotype was detected ten times or more. The chain carries TRBV18 and TRBJ1-1; no firm D call. Per germline, CDR1 KGHSH and CDR2 LQKENI. The germline V and J ends were trimmed by 2 bases and 1 base, with 8 bases remaining between them. The CDR3 spans 14 residues. CDR3 loop: CASSPGNGNTEAFF. Here the CDR3 DNA reads TGTGCCAGCTCACCAGGGAATGGGAACACTGAAGCTTTCTTT.

The rearrangement links TRBV24-1 to TRBJ1-2; possibly TRBD1 for D (5 bases). Trimming shortened V by 9 bases and J by 3 bases, and 19 bases separated the two germline ends. This CDR3 spans 15 amino acids. In germline, CDR1 is KGHDR, CDR2 SFDVKD. The CDR3: CATSSPGGIHYGYTF. As DNA, the CDR3 is TGTGCCACCTCTTCGCCGGGGGGAATACACTATGGCTACACCTTC.

The chain employs TRBV29-1 and TRBJ2-1; the match to TRBD1 covers 7 bases. Germline values: CDR1 SQVTM, CDR2 ANQGSEA. This CDR3 comprises 12 residues. V lost 6 bases to trimming and J lost 9 bases; unmatched junction nucleotides: 8. CDR3 loop: CSVGTQGSEQFF. The CDR3 nucleotides read TGCAGCGTCGGGACACAGGGGTCTGAGCAGTTCTTC.

This clonotype was counted at least ten times. This chain connects TRBV5-6 to TRBJ1-1; D gene uncertain. V lost 6 bases, J lost 0 bases, and 6 bases lay in between. The length of the CDR3 is 12 residues. Germline loops: CDR1 SGHDT, CDR2 YYEEEE. The CDR3 here is CASTLMNTEAFF. Written as DNA, the CDR3 is TGTGCCAGCACACTGATGAACACTGAAGCTTTCTTT.

This sequence joins TRBV2 and TRBJ1-1, with no clear D. CDR1 and CDR2 (germline): SNHLY, FYNNEI. The germline V and J ends were trimmed by 10 bases and 4 bases, with 10 bases remaining between them. The CDR3 extends over 11 amino acids. As DNA, the CDR3 is TGTGCCACCCTCGGGAGCACTGAAGCTTTCTTT. The encoded protein is CATLGSTEAFF.